This T cell receptor (beta chain) was captured by sequencing in a study of cytomegalovirus exposure and HLA in healthy donors. Study-level results: The study reported that TCR beta sequences accurately predicted HLA-A and HLA-B alleles in most subjects.

CDR1 MGHRA and CDR2 YSYEKL come from the germline V gene. The ends were cut back, 0 bases at V and 0 bases at J, with 8 bases in the middle. The CDR3 length is 15 residues. 13 Jbeta primers and 60 Vbeta primers were used for the PCR. Repertoires were generated with immunoSEQ multiplex PCR, while TCRdb's copy carries only in-frame clones and drops some. The sample has roughly 71,000 clones, 60% to 80% seen once. This clone was found a few times. Its specificity is unknown. The source is a girl aged 10 to 17 in good health and CMV-seropositive. The rearrangement joins TRBV4-1 to TRBJ1-1, with TRBD1 as a possible D gene (5 bases). Input material: PBMCs. The CDR3 coding sequence is TGCGCCAGCAGCCAAGATCAAGGGGTGAACACTGAAGCTTTCTTT. Its protein product is CASSQDQGVNTEAFF.